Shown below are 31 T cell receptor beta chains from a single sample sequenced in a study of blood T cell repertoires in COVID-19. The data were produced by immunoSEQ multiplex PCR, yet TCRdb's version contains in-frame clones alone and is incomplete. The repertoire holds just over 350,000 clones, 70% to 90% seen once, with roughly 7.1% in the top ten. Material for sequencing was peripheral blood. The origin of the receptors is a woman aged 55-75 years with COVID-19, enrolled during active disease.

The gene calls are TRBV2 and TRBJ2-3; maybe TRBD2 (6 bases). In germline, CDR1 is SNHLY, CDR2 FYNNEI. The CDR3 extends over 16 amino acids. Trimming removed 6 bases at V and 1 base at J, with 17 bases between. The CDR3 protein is CASRAVRSSGTDTQYF. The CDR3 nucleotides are TGTGCCAGCAGGGCCGTGCGGTCTAGCGGCACAGATACGCAGTATTTT.

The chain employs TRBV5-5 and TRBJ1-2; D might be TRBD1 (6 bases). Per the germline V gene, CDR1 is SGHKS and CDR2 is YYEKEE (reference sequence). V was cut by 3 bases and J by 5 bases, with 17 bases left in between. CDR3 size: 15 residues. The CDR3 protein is CASSSEVGQIYGYTF. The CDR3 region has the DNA TGTGCCAGCAGCTCGGAAGTTGGACAGATTTATGGCTACACCTTC. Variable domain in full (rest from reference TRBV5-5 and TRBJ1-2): DAGVTQSPTHLIKTRGQQVTLRCSPISGHKSVSWYQQVLGQGPQFIFQYYEKEERGRGNFPDRFSARQFPNYSSELNVNALLLGDSALYLCASSSEVGQIYGYTFGSGTRLTVV.

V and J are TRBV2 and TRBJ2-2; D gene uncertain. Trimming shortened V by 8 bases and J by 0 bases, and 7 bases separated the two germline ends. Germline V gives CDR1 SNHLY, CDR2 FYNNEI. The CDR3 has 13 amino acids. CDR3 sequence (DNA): TGTGCCAGCGCCGACACGAACACCGGGGAGCTGTTTTTT. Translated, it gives CASADTNTGELFF.

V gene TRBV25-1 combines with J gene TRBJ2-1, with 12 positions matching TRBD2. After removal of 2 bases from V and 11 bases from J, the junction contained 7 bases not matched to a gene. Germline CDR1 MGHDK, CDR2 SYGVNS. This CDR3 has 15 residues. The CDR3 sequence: CASSERASGGAKQFF. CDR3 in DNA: TGTGCCAGCAGTGAACGGGCTAGCGGGGGGGCGAAGCAGTTCTTC.

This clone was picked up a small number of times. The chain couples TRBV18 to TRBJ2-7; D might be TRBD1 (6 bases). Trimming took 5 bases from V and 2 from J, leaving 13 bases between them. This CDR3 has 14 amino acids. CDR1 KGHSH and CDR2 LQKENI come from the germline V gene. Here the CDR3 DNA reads TGTGCCAGCTCAGGCACGGGACAAGCCTACGAGCAGTACTTC. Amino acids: CASSGTGQAYEQYF.

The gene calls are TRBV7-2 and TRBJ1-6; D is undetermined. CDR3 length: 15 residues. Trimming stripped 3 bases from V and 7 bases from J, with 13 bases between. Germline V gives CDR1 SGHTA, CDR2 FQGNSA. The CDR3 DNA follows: TGTGCCAGCAGCTTCAGTCACCACCCCAATTCACCCCTCCACTTT. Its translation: CASSFSHHPNSPLHF. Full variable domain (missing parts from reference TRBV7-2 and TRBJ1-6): GAGVSQSPSNKVTEKGKDVELRCDPISGHTALYWYRQSLGQGLEFLIYFQGNSAPDKSGLPSDRFSAERTGGSVSTLTIQRTQQEDSAVYLCASSFSHHPNSPLHFGNGTRLTVT.

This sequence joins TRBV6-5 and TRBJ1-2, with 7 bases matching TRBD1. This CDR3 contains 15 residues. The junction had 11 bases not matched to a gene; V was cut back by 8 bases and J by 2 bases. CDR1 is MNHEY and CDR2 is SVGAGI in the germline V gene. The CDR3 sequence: CASVAGDRRNYGYTF. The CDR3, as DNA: TGTGCCAGCGTCGCCGGGGACAGAAGAAACTATGGCTACACCTTC.

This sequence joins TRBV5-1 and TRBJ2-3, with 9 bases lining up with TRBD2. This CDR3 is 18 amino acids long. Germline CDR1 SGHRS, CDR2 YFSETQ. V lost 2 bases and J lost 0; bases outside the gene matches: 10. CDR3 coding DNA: TGCGCCAGCAGCTTTATGGGAACCCTAGCGGGGAGCACAGATACGCAGTATTTT. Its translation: CASSFMGTLAGSTDTQYF.

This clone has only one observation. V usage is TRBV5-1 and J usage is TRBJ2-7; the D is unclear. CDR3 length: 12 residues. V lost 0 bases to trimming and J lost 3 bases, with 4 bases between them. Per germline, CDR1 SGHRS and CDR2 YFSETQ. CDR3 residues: CASSLDNYEQYF. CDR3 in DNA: TGCGCCAGCAGCTTGGACAACTACGAGCAGTACTTC.

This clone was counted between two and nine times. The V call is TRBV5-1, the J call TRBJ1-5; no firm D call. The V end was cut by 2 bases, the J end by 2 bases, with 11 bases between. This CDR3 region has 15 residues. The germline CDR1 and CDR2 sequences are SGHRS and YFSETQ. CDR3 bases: TGCGCCAGCAGCTTTGGAGGGAACGGCAATCAGCCCCAGCATTTT. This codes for CASSFGGNGNQPQHF.

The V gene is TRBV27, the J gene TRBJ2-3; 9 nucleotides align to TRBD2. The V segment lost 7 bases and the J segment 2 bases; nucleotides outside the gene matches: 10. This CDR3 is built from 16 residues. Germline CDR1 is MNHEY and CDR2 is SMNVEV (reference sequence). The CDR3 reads CASKERGAQSTDTQYF. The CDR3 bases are TGTGCCAGCAAAGAGCGGGGGGCCCAGTCCACAGATACGCAGTATTTT.

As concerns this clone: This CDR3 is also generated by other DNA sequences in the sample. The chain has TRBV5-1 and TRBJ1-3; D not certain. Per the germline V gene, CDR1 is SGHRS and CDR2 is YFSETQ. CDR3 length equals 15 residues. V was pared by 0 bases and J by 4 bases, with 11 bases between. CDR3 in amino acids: CASSLGQASGNTIYF. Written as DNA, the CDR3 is TGCGCCAGCAGCTTGGGGCAGGCGTCCGGAAACACCATATATTTT.

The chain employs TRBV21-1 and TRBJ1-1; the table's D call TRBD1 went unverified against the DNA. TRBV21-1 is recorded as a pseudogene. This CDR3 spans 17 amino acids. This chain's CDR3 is CASSKGPGQGGDTEAFF. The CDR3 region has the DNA TGTGCCAGCAGCAAAGGGCCGGGACAGGGGGGTGACACTGAAGCTTTCTTT.

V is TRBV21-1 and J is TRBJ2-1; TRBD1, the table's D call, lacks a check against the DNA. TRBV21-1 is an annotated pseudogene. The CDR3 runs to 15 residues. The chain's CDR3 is CASSNRDTYYNEQFF. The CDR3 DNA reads TGTGCCAGCAGCAACCGGGACACCTACTACAATGAGCAGTTCTTC.

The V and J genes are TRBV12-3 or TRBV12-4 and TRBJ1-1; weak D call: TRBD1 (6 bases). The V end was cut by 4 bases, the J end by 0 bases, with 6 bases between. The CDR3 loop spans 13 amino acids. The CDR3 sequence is CASSSGVNTEAFF. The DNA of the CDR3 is TGTGCCAGCAGTTCAGGGGTGAACACTGAAGCTTTCTTT.

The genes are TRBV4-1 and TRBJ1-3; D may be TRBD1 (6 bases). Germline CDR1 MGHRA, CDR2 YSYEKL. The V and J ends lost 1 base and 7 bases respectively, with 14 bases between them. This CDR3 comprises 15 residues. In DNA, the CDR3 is TGCGCCAGCAGCCAAGGGTCGCAGAGGGGGAACACCATATATTTT. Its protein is CASSQGSQRGNTIYF.

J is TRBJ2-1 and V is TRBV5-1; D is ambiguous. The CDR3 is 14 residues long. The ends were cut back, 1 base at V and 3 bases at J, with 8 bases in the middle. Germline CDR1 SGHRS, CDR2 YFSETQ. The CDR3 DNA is TGCGCCAGCAGCTTGTTGCAGGACTACAATGAGCAGTTCTTC. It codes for CASSLLQDYNEQFF.

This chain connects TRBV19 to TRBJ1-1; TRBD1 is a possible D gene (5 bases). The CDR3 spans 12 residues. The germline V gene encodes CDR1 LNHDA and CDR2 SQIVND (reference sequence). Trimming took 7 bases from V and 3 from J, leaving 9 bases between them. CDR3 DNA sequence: TGTGCCAGTACCGCAGGGTACACTGAAGCTTTCTTT. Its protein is CASTAGYTEAFF.

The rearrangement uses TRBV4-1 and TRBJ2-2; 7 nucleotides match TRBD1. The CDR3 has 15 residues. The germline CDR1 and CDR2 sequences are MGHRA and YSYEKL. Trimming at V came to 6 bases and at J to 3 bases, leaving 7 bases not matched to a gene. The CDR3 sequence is CASRSPGTDTGELFF. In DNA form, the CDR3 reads TGCGCCAGCAGATCCCCCGGGACAGACACCGGGGAGCTGTTTTTT.

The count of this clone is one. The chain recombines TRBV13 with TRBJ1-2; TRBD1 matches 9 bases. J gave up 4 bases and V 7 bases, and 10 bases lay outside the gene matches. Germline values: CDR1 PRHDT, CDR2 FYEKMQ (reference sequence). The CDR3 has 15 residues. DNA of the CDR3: TGTGCCAGCAACTCGAACAGGGGGCGCAGCTATGGCTACACCTTC. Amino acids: CASNSNRGRSYGYTF.

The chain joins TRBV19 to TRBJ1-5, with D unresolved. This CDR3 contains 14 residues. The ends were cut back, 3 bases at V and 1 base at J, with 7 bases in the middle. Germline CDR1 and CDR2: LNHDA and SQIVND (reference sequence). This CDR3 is CASSIYGSNQPQHF. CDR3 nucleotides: TGTGCCAGTAGTATTTATGGCAGCAATCAGCCCCAGCATTTT.

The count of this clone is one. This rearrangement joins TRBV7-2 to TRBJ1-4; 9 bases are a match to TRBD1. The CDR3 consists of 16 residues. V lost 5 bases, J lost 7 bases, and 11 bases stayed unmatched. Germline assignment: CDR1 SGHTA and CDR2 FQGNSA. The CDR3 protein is CASSDETGGLGEKLFF. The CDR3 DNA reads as TGTGCCAGCAGCGATGAAACAGGGGGCTTAGGTGAAAAACTGTTTTTT.

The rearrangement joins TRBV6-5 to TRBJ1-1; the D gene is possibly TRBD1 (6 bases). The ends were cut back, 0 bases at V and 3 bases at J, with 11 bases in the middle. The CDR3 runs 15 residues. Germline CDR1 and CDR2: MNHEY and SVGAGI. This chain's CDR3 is CASSYSPGGHTEAFF. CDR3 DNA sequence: TGTGCCAGCAGTTACTCCCCGGGGGGGCACACTGAAGCTTTCTTT.

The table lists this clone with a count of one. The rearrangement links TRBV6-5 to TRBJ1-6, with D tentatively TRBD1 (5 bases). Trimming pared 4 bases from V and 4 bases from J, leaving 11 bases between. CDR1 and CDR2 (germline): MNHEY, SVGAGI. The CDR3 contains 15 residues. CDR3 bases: TGTGCCAGCAGTTCCTCGGGGACTTATAATTCACCCCTCCACTTT. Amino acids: CASSSSGTYNSPLHF.

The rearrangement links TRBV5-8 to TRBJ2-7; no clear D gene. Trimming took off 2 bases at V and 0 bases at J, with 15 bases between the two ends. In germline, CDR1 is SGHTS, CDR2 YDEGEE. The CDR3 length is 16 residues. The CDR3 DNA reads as TGTGCCAGCAGCTTCCGCCCCTTGAGAGGCTCCTACGAGCAGTACTTC. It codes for CASSFRPLRGSYEQYF.

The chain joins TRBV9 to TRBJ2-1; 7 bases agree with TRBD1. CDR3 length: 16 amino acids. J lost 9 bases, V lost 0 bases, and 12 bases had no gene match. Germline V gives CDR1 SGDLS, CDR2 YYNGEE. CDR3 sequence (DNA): TGTGCCAGCAGCGTAGGCTTACAGGGGATGAACGGTGAGCAGTTCTTC. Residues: CASSVGLQGMNGEQFF.

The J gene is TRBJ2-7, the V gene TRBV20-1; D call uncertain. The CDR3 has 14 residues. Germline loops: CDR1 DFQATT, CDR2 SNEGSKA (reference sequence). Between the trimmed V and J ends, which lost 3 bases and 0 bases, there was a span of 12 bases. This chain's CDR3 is CSASAGPSSYEQYF. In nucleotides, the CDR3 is TGCAGTGCTAGTGCCGGTCCAAGCTCCTACGAGCAGTACTTC.

CDR3 residues: CASSESNRIIVGQPQHF. The CDR3 DNA reads TGCGCCAGCAGTGAGTCTAACAGGATTATAGTGGGCCAGCCCCAGCATTTT. V usage is TRBV10-1 and J usage is TRBJ1-5; D possibly corresponds to TRBD1 (5 bases). Germline V lookup: CDR1 WNHNN, CDR2 SYGVQD (reference sequence). V lost 0 bases and J 7 bases, leaving 19 bases between the germline ends. The CDR3 is 17 amino acids.

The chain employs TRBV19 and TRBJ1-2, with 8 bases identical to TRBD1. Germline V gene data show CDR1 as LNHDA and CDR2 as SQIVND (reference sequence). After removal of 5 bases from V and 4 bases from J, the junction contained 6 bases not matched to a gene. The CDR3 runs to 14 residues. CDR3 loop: CASSVQGAGYGYTF. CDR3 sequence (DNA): TGTGCCAGTAGTGTCCAGGGGGCGGGCTATGGCTACACCTTC.

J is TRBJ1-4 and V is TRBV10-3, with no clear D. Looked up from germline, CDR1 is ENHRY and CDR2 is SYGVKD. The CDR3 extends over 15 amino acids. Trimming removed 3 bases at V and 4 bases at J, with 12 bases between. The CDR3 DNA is TGTGCCATCAGTGATCCATCACTCGGTAATGAAAAACTGTTTTTT. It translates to CAISDPSLGNEKLFF.

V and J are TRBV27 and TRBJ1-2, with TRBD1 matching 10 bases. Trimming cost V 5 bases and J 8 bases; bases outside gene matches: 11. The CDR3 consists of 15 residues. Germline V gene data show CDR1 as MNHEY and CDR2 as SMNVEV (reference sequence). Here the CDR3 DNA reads TGTGCCAGCAGTCCGAACTGGGACAGGGGATACGGCTACACCTTC. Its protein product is CASSPNWDRGYGYTF.